This T cell receptor beta chain was documented in a study of radiation and T cells in renal cell carcinoma. Indicated time point: blood 4 weeks post-SBRT, at nephrectomy. Specified treatment: 15 Gy SBRT to primary tumor, nephrectomy 4 weeks later. Nephrectomy followed 15 Gy stereotactic body radiation by 4 weeks. Blood was sampled at baseline, 2 weeks and 4 weeks after SBRT. Study-wide points: From baseline, blood top tumor clonotypes peaked at 2 weeks post-radiation.

In regard to this clone: The antigen remains undetermined.

The assay was immunoSEQ multiplex PCR, and TCRdb's table has in-frame clones only and misses some. This table has about 170,000 clones, about 87% appearing once. There are 13 residues in the CDR3. Germline CDR1 is LNHDA and CDR2 is SQIVND (reference sequence). Trimming took 6 bases from V and 10 from J, leaving 16 bases between them. The specimen comprised blood, sampled from a patient whose treatment included radiotherapy and nephrectomy. This receptor was identified in a woman in her fifties or sixties with renal cell carcinoma. The rearrangement uses TRBV19 and TRBJ2-1; possibly TRBD2 for D (6 bases). Here the CDR3 reads CASSRPGVEEQFF. The CDR3 DNA is TGTGCCAGTAGCCGCCCGGGGGTCGAAGAGCAGTTCTTC.